This TCR beta chain was sequenced during a study of OX40 agonist ivuxolimab in advanced cancers. Turning to the study itself: Patients were roughly 83% male with ages roughly 20 to 90, mean 60.

This CDR3 spans 18 amino acids. With 1 base removed from V and 0 bases from J, the gap between germline ends came to 16 bases. Germline V gives CDR1 SGDLS, CDR2 YYNGEE. Produced via immunoSEQ multiplex PCR; TCRdb's table is partial and in-frame only. Of fewer than 50,000 clones in the sample, approximately 87% were seen once. The chain is built from TRBV9 and TRBJ2-2, with TRBD1 as a possible D gene (6 bases). This specimen was CD4+ or CD8+ T cells sorted from blood, taken in a trial of the OX40 agonist ivuxolimab. This TCR was sampled from an adult with an advanced solid tumor such as melanoma, head and neck, liver or kidney cancer. CDR3 sequence reads: CASSVKSLDRTNTGELFF. CDR3 nucleotide sequence: TGTGCCAGCAGCGTAAAGTCCCTCGACAGGACGAACACCGGGGAGCTGTTTTTT.